The subject of this entry is one T cell receptor beta chain. This sample was taken from a study of T cell clones after liver transplantation. As for the study in general: In this trial, immunosuppression withdrawal was attempted within 2 years of liver transplant. Post-transplant blood was tracked for graft-donor-reactive T cell clones identified in a pre-transplant mixed lymphocyte reaction. Three of the eight recipients were HCV-positive; the rest had non-autoimmune, non-viral transplant indications.

Using immunoSEQ multiplex PCR, the repertoire was profiled, and TCRdb retains in-frame clones only, with some absent. The repertoire consists of tens of thousands of clones, with more than 70% occurring once and the leading ten covering around 9.7%. This specimen was CD4+ T cells from blood, taken at the 22-month timepoint. This clonotype originated in a human patient who received a liver transplant. The graft donor may have contributed some T cells.

The CDR3, as DNA: TGTGCCACCAGCATTGGACAGGCCGGAGAGACCCAGTACTTC. Its translation: CATSIGQAGETQYF. The V gene is TRBV15, the J gene TRBJ2-5, with 7 positions matching TRBD1. Germline CDR1 is LNHNV and CDR2 is YYDKDF (reference sequence). Trimming at V came to 4 bases and at J to 4 bases, leaving 6 bases not matched to a gene. The CDR3 is 14 amino acids.